The T cell receptor beta chain described here comes from a study of blood T cell repertoires in COVID-19. Germline V gene sequence: CDR1 SQVTM, CDR2 ANQGSEA. The CDR3 spans 15 residues. V lost 5 bases, J lost 1 base, and 5 bases stayed unmatched. The repertoire was sequenced with immunoSEQ multiplex PCR; TCRdb's copy has only in-frame clones and lacks some. The sample shows some 110,000 clones, more than 75% of them seen only once. The source is a human donor in a cohort sampled during active COVID-19. The rearrangement uses TRBV29-1 and TRBJ2-3; 11 positions match TRBD2. Material for sequencing was peripheral blood. The CDR3 DNA follows: TGCAGCGTTTCGCTGACTAGCGGGGGCACAGATACGCAGTATTTT. Encoded protein: CSVSLTSGGTDTQYF.